This T cell receptor (beta chain) was sequenced for a study of blood T cell repertoires in COVID-19. Background on the study: Sources were T cells, B-cell-depleted T cells, or PBMCs; the material itself was cDNA or gDNA.

The V gene's germline CDR1 is SGHTA and CDR2 FQGNSA. Trimming removed 0 bases at V and 3 bases at J, with 6 bases between. CDR3 length: 13 amino acids. In the source study's methods: Amplification of reference gene primers was used by the study to estimate nucleated cell counts. Produced via immunoSEQ multiplex PCR; TCRdb's table is partial and in-frame only. The V and J calls and the clone size are those of that table, but D and trimming were determined from the DNA. The data show over 350,000 clones, roughly 88% seen once. This chain connects TRBV7-2 to TRBJ2-7, with D maybe TRBD1 (6 bases). Sequenced: peripheral blood. The TCR was taken from a young woman with active or convalescent COVID-19. DNA of the CDR3: TGTGCCAGCAGCTTAGCGGACAGCTACGAGCAGTACTTC. It translates to CASSLADSYEQYF.